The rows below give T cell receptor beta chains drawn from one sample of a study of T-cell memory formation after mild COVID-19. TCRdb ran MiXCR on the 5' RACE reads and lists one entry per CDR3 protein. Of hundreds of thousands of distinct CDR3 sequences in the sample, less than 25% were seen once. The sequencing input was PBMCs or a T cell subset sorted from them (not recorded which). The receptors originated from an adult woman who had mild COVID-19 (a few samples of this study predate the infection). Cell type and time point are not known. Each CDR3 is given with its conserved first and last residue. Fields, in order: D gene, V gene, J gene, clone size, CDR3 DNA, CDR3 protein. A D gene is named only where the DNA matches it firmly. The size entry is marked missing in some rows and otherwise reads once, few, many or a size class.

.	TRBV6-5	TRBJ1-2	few	TGTGCCAGCAGCTTCACAGGGACGCGGGGCTACACCTTC	CASSFTGTRGYTF
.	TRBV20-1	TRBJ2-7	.	TGCAGTGCTAGAGAAGACAGGATCTACGAGCAGTACTTC	CSAREDRIYEQYF
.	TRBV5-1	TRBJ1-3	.	TGCGCCAGCAGCCAGAACTCACGAGGTACTGGAAACACCATATATTTT	CASSQNSRGTGNTIYF
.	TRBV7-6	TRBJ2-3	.	TGTGCCAGCAGCCCCACGCTCGGGGCGGTAGAAAGCACAGATACGCAGTATTTT	CASSPTLGAVESTDTQYF
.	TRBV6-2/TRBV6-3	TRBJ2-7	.	TGTGCCAGCAAAGTAGGACAGTTGGGAATCTACGAGCAGTACTTC	CASKVGQLGIYEQYF
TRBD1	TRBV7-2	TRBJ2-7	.	TGTGCCAGCAGTCCCCCGGACAGGACCTACGAGCAGTACTTC	CASSPPDRTYEQYF
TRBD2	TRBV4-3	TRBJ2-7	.	TGCGCCAGCAGCCAAGGTTGGGGAGGGAGCTCCTACGAGCAGTACTTC	CASSQGWGGSSYEQYF
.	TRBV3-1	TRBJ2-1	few	TGTGCCAGCAGCCATGGAGCGGAATCCTACAATGAGCAGTTCTTC	CASSHGAESYNEQFF
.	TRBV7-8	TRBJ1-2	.	TGTGCCAGCAGCTTAGAGATCAGTCGGAATGGCTACACCTTC	CASSLEISRNGYTF
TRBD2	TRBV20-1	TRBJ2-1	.	TGCAGTGCTGTCCGGGCTAGCGGGAGGAATGAGCAGTTCTTC	CSAVRASGRNEQFF
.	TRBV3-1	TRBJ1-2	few	TGTGCCAGCAGCCAACGGACAGTCCGCGGCTATGGCTACACCTTC	CASSQRTVRGYGYTF
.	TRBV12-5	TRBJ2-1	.	TGTGCTAGTGGTTTCCTTTCGGGGTACAATGAGCAGTTCTTC	CASGFLSGYNEQFF
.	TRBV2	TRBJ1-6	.	TGTGCCAGCAGTGAATTGGGCAGGCCAAATTCACCCCTCCACTTT	CASSELGRPNSPLHF
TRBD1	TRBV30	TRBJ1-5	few	TGTGCCTGGAGTCCCGGACAGGGAGATCAGCCCCAGCATTTT	CAWSPGQGDQPQHF
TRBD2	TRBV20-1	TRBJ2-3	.	TGCAGTGCGCCGGGGACTAGCCGAGGAGGTACGCAGTATTTT	CSAPGTSRGGTQYF
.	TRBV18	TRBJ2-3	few	TGTGCCAGCTCACCGAAGACAGAAACTTACATTAGCACAGATACGCAGTATTTT	CASSPKTETYISTDTQYF
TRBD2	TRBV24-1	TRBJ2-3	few	TGTGCCACCAGTGACCCTTCTCTAGCGGGAGGGACCACAGATACGCAGTATTTT	CATSDPSLAGGTTDTQYF
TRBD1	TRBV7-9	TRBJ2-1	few	TGTGCCAGCAGCTTAGACTACCGGGGGACAGGGGGCAGCAATGAGCAGTTCTTC	CASSLDYRGTGGSNEQFF
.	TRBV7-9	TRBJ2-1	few	TGTGCCAGCAGCCTAATAGCTCGGACAGATGAGCAGTTCTTC	CASSLIARTDEQFF
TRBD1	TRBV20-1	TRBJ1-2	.	TGCAGTGCTAGAGCCGGGACAGAAGGTTTTTACGGCTACACCTTC	CSARAGTEGFYGYTF
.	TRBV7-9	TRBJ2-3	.	TGTGCCAGCAGCTCATCGCCCGACGGAATCACAGATACGCAGTATTTT	CASSSSPDGITDTQYF
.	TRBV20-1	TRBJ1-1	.	TGCAGTGCTAGTCAGGCAGAAGCTTTCTTT	CSASQAEAFF
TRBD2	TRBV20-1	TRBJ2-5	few	TGCAGTGCTAGCGGTAGCGGGCTCCAAGAGACCCAGTACTTC	CSASGSGLQETQYF
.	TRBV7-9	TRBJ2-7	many	TGTGCCAGCAGCCCCCAAGGGGCCTACGAGCAGTACTTC	CASSPQGAYEQYF
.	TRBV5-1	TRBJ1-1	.	TGCGCCAGCAGCTTGACCGGGACACCGAACACTGAAGCTTTCTTT	CASSLTGTPNTEAFF
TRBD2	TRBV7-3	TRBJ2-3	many	TGTGCCAGCAGCTTAAAGTGGCGGGGGGGCGCCATCCCGCACACAGATACGCAGTATTTT	CASSLKWRGGAIPHTDTQYF
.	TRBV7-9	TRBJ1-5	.	TGTGCCAGCAGCATCGTCGGGCCAGATCAGCCCCAGCATTTT	CASSIVGPDQPQHF
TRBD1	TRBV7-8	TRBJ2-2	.	TGTGCCAGCGGGGAGACAGGGACCACCGGGGAGCTGTTTTTT	CASGETGTTGELFF
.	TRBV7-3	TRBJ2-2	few	TGTGCCAGCAGCTTAATGGCAGCGAACACCGGGGAGCTGTTTTTT	CASSLMAANTGELFF
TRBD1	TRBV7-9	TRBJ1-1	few	TGTGCCAGCAGCCCCTCCCTAAGGACAGGGGGCCTCGTCACTGAAGCTTTCTTT	CASSPSLRTGGLVTEAFF
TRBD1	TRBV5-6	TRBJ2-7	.	TGTGCCAGCAGCTTGGCTCATCTAAGGGGGCCGGCCTACGAGCAGTACTTC	CASSLAHLRGPAYEQYF
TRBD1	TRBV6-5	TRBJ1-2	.	TGTGCCAGCACACCCGGGACAGGCCGGGGCTACACCTTC	CASTPGTGRGYTF
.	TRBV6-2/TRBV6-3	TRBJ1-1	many	TGTGCCAGCAAAGAAAAAGAAGTAATCCAAAGGACTGAAGCTTTCTTT	CASKEKEVIQRTEAFF
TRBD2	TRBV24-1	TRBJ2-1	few	TGTGCCACCAGTGATTTGGGCGGGAGTGGCGATGAGCAGTTCTTC	CATSDLGGSGDEQFF